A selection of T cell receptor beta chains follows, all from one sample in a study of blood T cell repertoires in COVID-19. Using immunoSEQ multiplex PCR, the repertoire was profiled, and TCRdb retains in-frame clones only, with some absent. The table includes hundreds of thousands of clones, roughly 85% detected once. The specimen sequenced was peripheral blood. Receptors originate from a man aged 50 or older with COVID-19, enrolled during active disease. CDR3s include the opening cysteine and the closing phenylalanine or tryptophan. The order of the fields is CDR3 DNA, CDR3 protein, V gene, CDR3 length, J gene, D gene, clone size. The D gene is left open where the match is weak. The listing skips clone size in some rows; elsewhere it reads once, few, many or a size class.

CDR3nt: TGCAGCGTAACACAGGGGTGGGAACGGGGTGATACGCAGTATTTT
CDR3aa: CSVTQGWERGDTQYF
v_gene: TRBV29-1
len: 15
j_gene: TRBJ2-3
d_gene: TRBD1
abundance: NA

CDR3nt: TGTGCCTGGAGTGGTCCTAGCGGGGGGCATTACGAGCAGTACTTC
CDR3aa: CAWSGPSGGHYEQYF
v_gene: TRBV30
len: 15
j_gene: TRBJ2-7
d_gene: TRBD2
abundance: NA

CDR3nt: TGTGCCAGCAGCTCTCCCACAGGAGGGGTGAACACTGAAGCTTTCTTT
CDR3aa: CASSSPTGGVNTEAFF
v_gene: TRBV7-9
len: 16
j_gene: TRBJ1-1
d_gene: NA
abundance: NA

CDR3nt: TGTGCCAGCAGCTTAGGGCCAAACTATGGCTACACCTTC
CDR3aa: CASSLGPNYGYTF
v_gene: TRBV7-8
len: 13
j_gene: TRBJ1-2
d_gene: NA
abundance: few

CDR3nt: TGTGCCAGCAGGCCTGGGACAGGGGGTTCCTACGAGCAGTACTTC
CDR3aa: CASRPGTGGSYEQYF
v_gene: TRBV6-5
len: 15
j_gene: TRBJ2-7
d_gene: TRBD1
abundance: NA

CDR3nt: TGTGCCAGCAGCTTCATGAACACTGAAGCTTTCTTT
CDR3aa: CASSFMNTEAFF
v_gene: TRBV7-9
len: 12
j_gene: TRBJ1-1
d_gene: NA
abundance: NA

CDR3nt: TGTGCCTGGAGTTGGACTAGCGGGGGGTGGACTGATACGCAGTATTTT
CDR3aa: CAWSWTSGGWTDTQYF
v_gene: TRBV30
len: 16
j_gene: TRBJ2-3
d_gene: TRBD2
abundance: NA

CDR3nt: TGTGCCACCAGCAGAGGGACAGGTGGAGCTAACTATGGCTACACCTTC
CDR3aa: CATSRGTGGANYGYTF
v_gene: TRBV15
len: 16
j_gene: TRBJ1-2
d_gene: TRBD1
abundance: NA

CDR3nt: TGTGCCAGCAGCCAAGATAGAGCCTACGCGGGGTCACCCCTCCACTTT
CDR3aa: CASSQDRAYAGSPLHF
v_gene: TRBV3-1/TRBV3-2
len: 16
j_gene: TRBJ1-6
d_gene: NA
abundance: few

CDR3nt: TGTGCCATCAGTGAGGCGGCAGGGGGCGATGGCTACACCTTC
CDR3aa: CAISEAAGGDGYTF
v_gene: TRBV10-3
len: 14
j_gene: TRBJ1-2
d_gene: TRBD1
abundance: NA

CDR3nt: TGTGCCAGCAGCGTAGAACACTCCTACAATGAGCAGTTCTTC
CDR3aa: CASSVEHSYNEQFF
v_gene: TRBV9
len: 14
j_gene: TRBJ2-1
d_gene: NA
abundance: NA

CDR3nt: TGCGCCAGCAGCCTCGGAGCGGTAGGGGGAAACACCATATATTTT
CDR3aa: CASSLGAVGGNTIYF
v_gene: TRBV5-1
len: 15
j_gene: TRBJ1-3
d_gene: NA
abundance: NA

CDR3nt: TGCGCCAGCAGCGACGGGACTTTGGAGACCCAGTACTTC
CDR3aa: CASSDGTLETQYF
v_gene: TRBV4-3
len: 13
j_gene: TRBJ2-5
d_gene: NA
abundance: NA

CDR3nt: TGCAGTGCTAGTCGGAACACTGAAGCTTTCTTT
CDR3aa: CSASRNTEAFF
v_gene: TRBV20-1
len: 11
j_gene: TRBJ1-1
d_gene: NA
abundance: once

CDR3nt: TGCGCCAGCAGCTTGGACGGGGACTACGAGCAGTACTTC
CDR3aa: CASSLDGDYEQYF
v_gene: TRBV5-1
len: 13
j_gene: TRBJ2-7
d_gene: NA
abundance: NA

CDR3nt: TGCGCCAGCAGACAGCAGGTCACCGGGGAGCTGTTTTTT
CDR3aa: CASRQQVTGELFF
v_gene: TRBV4-1
len: 13
j_gene: TRBJ2-2
d_gene: NA
abundance: NA

CDR3nt: TGTGCCAGCAGGGGCTTTGAGGAGCTGTTTTTT
CDR3aa: CASRGFEELFF
v_gene: TRBV12-3/TRBV12-4
len: 11
j_gene: TRBJ2-2
d_gene: NA
abundance: NA

CDR3nt: TGTGCCATCAGTGGGGACAGGGGGAATTCACCCCTCCACTTT
CDR3aa: CAISGDRGNSPLHF
v_gene: TRBV10-3
len: 14
j_gene: TRBJ1-6
d_gene: TRBD1
abundance: NA

CDR3nt: TGTGCCAGCAGCCAAGATCCCCAGGGGTGGGCCACTAATGAAAAACTGTTTTTT
CDR3aa: CASSQDPQGWATNEKLFF
v_gene: TRBV4-2
len: 18
j_gene: TRBJ1-4
d_gene: NA
abundance: NA